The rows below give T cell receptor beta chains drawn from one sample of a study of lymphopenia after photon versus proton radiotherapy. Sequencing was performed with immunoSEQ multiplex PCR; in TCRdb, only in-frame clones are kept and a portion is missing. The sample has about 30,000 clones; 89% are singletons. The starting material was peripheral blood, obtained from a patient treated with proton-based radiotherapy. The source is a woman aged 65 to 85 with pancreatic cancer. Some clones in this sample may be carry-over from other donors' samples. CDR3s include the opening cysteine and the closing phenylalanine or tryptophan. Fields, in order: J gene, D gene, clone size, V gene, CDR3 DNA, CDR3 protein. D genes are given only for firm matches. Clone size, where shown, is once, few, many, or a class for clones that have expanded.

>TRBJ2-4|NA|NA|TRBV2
TGTGCCAGCAGTGAAGGGACAGTACTAGCCAAAAACATTCAGTACTTC
CASSEGTVLAKNIQYF
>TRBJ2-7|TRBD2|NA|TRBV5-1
TGCGCCAGCAGTATAGCGGGGACCTACGAGCAGTACTTC
CASSIAGTYEQYF
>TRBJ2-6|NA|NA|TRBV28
TGTGCCAGCAGTCCCACAGGACTCTCTGGGGCCAACGTCCTGACTTTC
CASSPTGLSGANVLTF
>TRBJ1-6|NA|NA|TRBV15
TGTGCCACCAGCGGCTCCGGAACAGCTAATTCACCCCTCCACTTT
CATSGSGTANSPLHF
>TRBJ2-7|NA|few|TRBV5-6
TGTGCCAGCAGCTTGGAGGGGTGGTCGATCTTC
CASSLEGWSIF
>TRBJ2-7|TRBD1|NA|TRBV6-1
TGTGCCGGCGAGACCGGGACAGGGGGCTACGAGCAGTACTTC
CAGETGTGGYEQYF
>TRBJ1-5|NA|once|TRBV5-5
TGTGCCAGCAGCTTGGGTACTGGGACTCAGCCCCAGCATTTT
CASSLGTGTQPQHF
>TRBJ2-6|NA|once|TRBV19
TGTGCCAGTAGCGTCGGGCCTGGGGCCAACGTCCTGACTTTC
CASSVGPGANVLTF
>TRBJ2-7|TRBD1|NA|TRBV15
TGTGCCACCAGCCGGACAGGGGACTCCTACGAGCAGTACTTC
CATSRTGDSYEQYF
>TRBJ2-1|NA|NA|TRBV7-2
TGTGCCAGCAGCTTAAGGAACTCCTACAATGAGCAGTTCTTC
CASSLRNSYNEQFF
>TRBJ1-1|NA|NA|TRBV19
TGTGCCAGTAGTTCAGGCTTGAACACTGAAGCTTTCTTT
CASSSGLNTEAFF
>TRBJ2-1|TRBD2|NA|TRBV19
TGTGCCAGCTCTAGCGGGAATACCTACAATGAGCAGTTCTTC
CASSSGNTYNEQFF
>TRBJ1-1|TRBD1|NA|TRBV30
TGTGCCTTTGCCCGGGACAGGGCTCAGAACACTGAAGCTTTCTTT
CAFARDRAQNTEAFF
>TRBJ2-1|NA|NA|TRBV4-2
TGTGCCAGCAGCCAAGATCTGGTCGGGGGCAACCTCAATGAGCAGTTCTTC
CASSQDLVGGNLNEQFF
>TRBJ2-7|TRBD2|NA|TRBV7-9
TGTGCCAGCGCCCCGGACCGGACTAGCGGGAGGTACGAGCAGTACTTC
CASAPDRTSGRYEQYF